This TCR beta chain was found in a study of T cells in Graves' hyperthyroidism and ophthalmopathy. It was RNA transcripts that yielded the amplified TCR beta CDR3 regions. A set of HTBI primers served as the primers for a first-round RT-PCR of the TCR CDR3. TCRdb processed the multiplex PCR reads anew with MiXCR; each CDR3 protein has one entry. Among 500,000 to 550,000 distinct CDR3 sequences listed, nearly 20% were seen once. Germline V gene lookup returns CDR1 SSHAT and CDR2 FNYEAQ (reference sequence). The CDR3 extends over 14 amino acids. Study results and caveats: Most thyroid clonotypes with frequency above 0.001 were detected in blood.

Details on this clonotype: The antigen remains undetermined. One junction end does not reproduce the germline sequence, and a read error may be involved.

Each diagnosis drew on symptoms, thyroxine, TRAb, thyroid ultrasound and orbital computed tomography findings. PBMCs were obtained from over 8.5 ml fresh peripheral blood. V usage is TRBV7-7 and J usage is TRBJ2-2; 7 bases line up with TRBD2. The receptor comes from a man aged 40-50 years with Graves' ophthalmopathy. The specimen sequenced was blood. This CDR3 is CASSLARTSGELFF. The CDR3 DNA sequence: TGTGCTAGCAGCTTAGCCCGGACTAGCGGGGAGCTGTTTTTT.